A selection of T cell receptor beta chains follows, all from one sample in a study of cytomegalovirus exposure and HLA in healthy donors. Here immunoSEQ multiplex PCR was the method, and the copy in TCRdb shows in-frame clones only, minus some. This table holds approximately 300,000 clones, about nine tenths found once. Material for sequencing was PBMCs. The receptors stem from a woman under 30 in good health and CMV-seronegative. The CDR3 runs from the conserved cysteine through the conserved F or W. The D gene is left open where the match is weak. Size tells how often a clone was seen (once, few, many) or the class of an expanded clone, and some rows leave it out.

V,length,size,D,J,CDR3
TRBV2,13,many,-,TRBJ1-5,CASRRDSNQPQHF
TRBV4-1,15,-,-,TRBJ2-7,CASSSFLAALYEQYF
TRBV6-6,16,-,-,TRBJ1-5,CASSPPGQNGNQPQHF
TRBV9,15,once,-,TRBJ1-5,CASSTGQYSNQPQHF
TRBV5-4,18,-,TRBD2,TRBJ2-1,CASSLGTSGRAAYNEQFF
TRBV30,14,-,TRBD1,TRBJ1-1,CAWTENRGSTEAFF
TRBV10-3,14,-,TRBD1,TRBJ2-3,CAIREDREEDTQYF
TRBV27,14,-,TRBD1,TRBJ2-7,CASSPGDRALEQYF
TRBV4-3,17,-,TRBD2,TRBJ2-2,CASSQQLAGVSGGELFF
TRBV2,14,-,-,TRBJ2-1,CASLRTGTNNEQFF
TRBV6-5,14,few,-,TRBJ1-2,CASSPIQGLDGYTF
TRBV9,17,-,-,TRBJ2-2,CASSVVPGLTNGGELFF
TRBV30,14,once,TRBD1,TRBJ1-1,CAWSKGQGNTEAFF
TRBV5-1,17,once,TRBD1,TRBJ1-3,CASSPRDSDASGNTIYF
TRBV19,15,-,TRBD1,TRBJ2-2,CASSTTGGEGGELFF
TRBV28,11,-,-,TRBJ2-3,CASSLTDTQYF
TRBV6-1,15,-,TRBD2,TRBJ2-7,CASSPKREQPYEQYF
TRBV15,17,-,TRBD2,TRBJ2-1,CATSAQWVAGGPNEQFF
TRBV27,16,-,-,TRBJ1-1,CASSSEGSGIGTEAFF
TRBV6-6,14,-,-,TRBJ2-7,CASRALLGADEQYF
TRBV2,17,-,TRBD1,TRBJ1-1,CASSEGGTGGRRTEAFF
TRBV5-1,14,-,-,TRBJ2-6,CAVTDDSGANVLTF
TRBV28,14,-,TRBD1,TRBJ1-2,CASRSGQGEDGYTF
TRBV7-8,16,-,-,TRBJ2-4,CASSTGQTLAKNIQYF
TRBV6-5,14,-,-,TRBJ2-3,CASSPGTSTDTQYF
TRBV27,13,few,-,TRBJ2-2,CASSLPGTGELFF
TRBV4-1,15,-,TRBD1,TRBJ2-7,CASSHPGQGTHEQYF
TRBV6-5,13,-,-,TRBJ1-3,CASRALSGNTIYF
TRBV4-2,20,-,TRBD1,TRBJ1-5,CASSQDQYGVRGQSNQPQHF
TRBV18,15,-,-,TRBJ2-5,CASSPPGQPKETQYF
TRBV7-6,13,-,-,TRBJ2-1,CASSLYRDNEQFF
TRBV6-6,14,-,-,TRBJ1-3,CASSYSRQGNTIYF
TRBV5-4,15,-,-,TRBJ2-7,CASSFSDTQAYEQYF
TRBV28,16,-,-,TRBJ1-2,CASSLPLWQGGYGYTF
TRBV7-8,20,-,TRBD2,TRBJ2-7,CASSLPQVPGLAGGGYEQYF
TRBV28,14,once,TRBD1,TRBJ1-5,CASRKQGPGQPQHF
TRBV10-3,16,-,TRBD2,TRBJ2-3,CAINKNSGSLTDTQYF
TRBV29-1,10,-,-,TRBJ2-7,CSVSLGEQYF
TRBV14,18,-,-,TRBJ1-5,CASSQDSPDSSFNQPQHF
TRBV6-1,16,many,TRBD1,TRBJ2-7,CASSEDGTGGSYEQYF
TRBV29-1,16,-,TRBD1,TRBJ2-6,CSVLGQRSSGANVLTF
TRBV5-1,14,-,-,TRBJ1-1,CASSLWGPDTEAFF
TRBV15,19,-,TRBD2,TRBJ2-7,CATSGRLAGESGVTYEQYF
TRBV25-1,15,-,-,TRBJ1-5,CASRPGGGGNQPQHF
TRBV7-2,17,-,-,TRBJ2-7,CASSEKWGSGGAYEQYF
TRBV19,14,-,-,TRBJ1-5,CASSAGALGQPQHF
TRBV9,15,-,TRBD2,TRBJ2-7,CASSVGLAANYEQYF
TRBV6-5,15,-,TRBD1,TRBJ2-7,CASTRIGTGGYEQYF
TRBV25-1,13,-,TRBD1,TRBJ1-5,CASSATGRQPQHF
TRBV28,15,-,-,TRBJ2-1,CASTPEGGGFYEQFF
TRBV4-3,16,-,-,TRBJ2-7,CASSQDSPTATYEQYF
TRBV30,14,-,TRBD2,TRBJ2-7,CAWSASGSPYEQYF
TRBV5-1,13,-,-,TRBJ2-5,CASSHAYQETQYF